This entry lists 24 T cell receptor beta chains sequenced from one sample in a study of CD8 T cells in ankylosing spondylitis. TCRdb itself ran the 5' RACE reads through MiXCR, one entry per CDR3 protein. The sample lists roughly 180,000 distinct CDR3 sequences; 8.5% to 10% were seen once. Sequences were obtained from blood, either unsorted or a sorted T cell fraction (not recorded which). The receptors here all came from a female donor with ankylosing spondylitis or in good health (not recorded which).

CDR3 amino acids: CASSLDSYEAFF. CDR3 sequence (DNA): TGTGCCAGCAGCTTAGATAGTTATGAAGCTTTCTTT. This rearrangement joins TRBV11-2 to TRBJ1-1; D gene uncertain. The V end lost 0 bases, the J end lost 7 bases, and 6 bases lay between the germline ends. The germline V gene has CDR1 SGHAT and CDR2 FQNNGV. This CDR3 comprises 12 residues.

This clonotype has a single count. The chain combines TRBV5-6 with TRBJ2-5; tentative D call: TRBD2 (6 bases). The CDR3 is 14 residues long. The germline gives CDR1 SGHDT, CDR2 YYEEEE. Trimming pared 4 bases from V and 5 bases from J, leaving 15 bases between. CDR3 sequence: CASSQWAGLETQYF. The CDR3 region has the DNA TGTGCCAGCAGCCAATGGGCGGGACTGGAGACCCAGTACTTC. Full variable domain (rest looked up from reference TRBV5-6 and TRBJ2-5): DAGVTQSPTHLIKTRGQQVTLRCSPKSGHDTVSWYQQALGQGPQFIFQYYEEEERQRGNFPDRFSGHQFPNYSSELNVNALLLGDSALYLCASSQWAGLETQYFGPGTRLLVL.

V gene TRBV20-1 combines with J gene TRBJ2-3; D remains unclear. Trimming took 3 bases from V and 3 from J, leaving 7 bases between them. Germline V gene data show CDR1 as DFQATT and CDR2 as SNEGSKA (reference sequence). The CDR3 is 12 residues long. CDR3 in amino acids: CSARVITDTQYF. Here the CDR3 DNA reads TGCAGTGCTAGGGTCATTACAGATACGCAGTATTTT.

The chain has TRBV7-8 and TRBJ2-1; possible D gene TRBD2, 7 bases. CDR1 and CDR2 (germline): SGHVS, FQNEAQ. The CDR3 loop spans 17 amino acids. Trimming took off 5 bases at V and 0 bases at J, with 17 bases between the two ends. CDR3 region: CASSRKGGKRSYNEQFF. The CDR3 DNA reads as TGTGCCAGCAGCCGGAAGGGGGGGAAACGCTCCTACAATGAGCAGTTCTTC.

This clonotype was detected a few times. V and J are TRBV30 and TRBJ2-1; D uncertain. Germline CDR1 and CDR2: GTSNPN and SVGIG (reference sequence). The CDR3 length is 13 residues. Trimming removed 0 bases from V and 9 bases from J, with 12 bases in between. The CDR3: CAWSVQGVSEQFF. In DNA form, the CDR3 reads TGTGCCTGGAGTGTACAAGGTGTTAGTGAGCAGTTCTTC.

This clonotype was detected a few times. The rearrangement joins TRBV21-1 to TRBJ2-7; TRBD2, the D gene given by the table, was not confirmed from the DNA. TRBV21-1 is noted as a pseudogene. CDR3 length: 14 amino acids. In DNA form, the CDR3 reads TGTGCCAGCAGCCTCCAGAGGGCAACCTACGAGCAGTACTTC. Translating it yields CASSLQRATYEQYF.

V and J are TRBV7-8 and TRBJ1-4; tentatively, D is TRBD1 (6 bases). Germline CDR1 and CDR2: SGHVS and FQNEAQ. Trimming left V 0 bases short and J 6 bases short, with 11 bases between. The length of the CDR3 is 15 residues. CDR3 bases: TGTGCCAGCAGCTTAGCGCCGGAGGGGGATGAAAAACTGTTTTTT. Its protein is CASSLAPEGDEKLFF. Based on the CDR3 plus reference TRBV7-8 and TRBJ1-4, the full variable domain is GAGVSQSPRYKVAKRGQDVALRCDPISGHVSLFWYQQALGQGPEFLTYFQNEAQLDKSGLPSDRFFAERPEGSVSTLKIQRTQQEDSAVYLCASSLAPEGDEKLFFGSGTQLSVL.

In this sample, this clonotype turned up a few times. The chain employs TRBV5-6 and TRBJ1-5, with a possible D match to TRBD1 (6 bases). CDR1 is SGHDT, CDR2 YYEEEE, per germline. This CDR3 spans 16 amino acids. V lost 2 bases, J lost 6 bases, and 18 bases lay in between. Written as DNA, the CDR3 is TGTGCCAGCAGCTTTGGCGGGGGCCGTGGCAGTCAGCCCCAGCATTTT. Its protein is CASSFGGGRGSQPQHF. The variable domain in full, completed from reference TRBV5-6 and TRBJ1-5, reads DAGVTQSPTHLIKTRGQQVTLRCSPKSGHDTVSWYQQALGQGPQFIFQYYEEEERQRGNFPDRFSGHQFPNYSSELNVNALLLGDSALYLCASSFGGGRGSQPQHFGDGTRLSIL.

This clonotype was observed many times. CDR3 sequence: CASSSPLYQETQYF. CDR3 sequence (DNA): TGTGCCAGCAGCTCCCCGTTGTACCAAGAGACCCAGTACTTC. J is TRBJ2-5 and V is TRBV7-2; D gene ambiguous. The germline V gene has CDR1 SGHTA and CDR2 FQGNSA. V lost 4 bases and J 0 bases, leaving 9 bases between the germline ends. The CDR3 is made up of 14 amino acids. Full variable domain (outside the CDR3, taken from reference TRBV7-2 and TRBJ2-5): GAGVSQSPSNKVTEKGKDVELRCDPISGHTALYWYRQSLGQGLEFLIYFQGNSAPDKSGLPSDRFSAERTGGSVSTLTIQRTQQEDSAVYLCASSSPLYQETQYFGPGTRLLVL.

V and J are TRBV30 and TRBJ2-7; D not certain. Trimming took off 4 bases at V and 1 base at J, with 8 bases between the two ends. In germline, CDR1 is GTSNPN, CDR2 SVGIG (reference sequence). CDR3 size: 12 residues. CDR3 nucleotide sequence: TGTGCCTGGAATGTGGGATCCTACGAGCAGTACTTC. It codes for CAWNVGSYEQYF.

This clonotype was observed a handful of times. The V gene is TRBV7-9, the J gene TRBJ2-7; 9 bases match TRBD1. The CDR3 is 16 residues long. Germline CDR1 SEHNR, CDR2 FQNEAQ (reference sequence). Trimming cost V 5 bases and J 0 bases; bases outside gene matches: 8. Here the CDR3 DNA reads TGTGCCAGCAGCCCACGGACAGGGGTAAGCTCCTACGAGCAGTACTTC. Residues: CASSPRTGVSSYEQYF.

This clonotype was recorded a few times. The V call is TRBV5-4, the J call TRBJ2-7; D assignment may be TRBD1 or TRBD2 (5 bases each). The germline gives CDR1 SGHNT, CDR2 YYREEE (reference sequence). Trimming pared 0 bases from V and 3 bases from J, leaving 10 bases between. The CDR3 runs to 14 residues. CDR3 DNA sequence: TGTGCCAGCAGCTTGGGGGACCAAATCTACGAGCAGTACTTC. Protein product: CASSLGDQIYEQYF.

The V call is TRBV12-3 or TRBV12-4, the J call TRBJ1-2; D is unresolved. The CDR3 is made up of 12 amino acids. Trimming pared 7 bases from V and 8 bases from J, leaving 14 bases between. In DNA, the CDR3 is TGTGCCAGCACGTCGGGGATAGGGGGCTACACCTTC. This codes for CASTSGIGGYTF.

This clonotype has a handful of counts. The chain has TRBV2 and TRBJ2-1, with D perhaps TRBD1 (7 bases). The CDR3 loop spans 15 amino acids. The germline V and J ends were trimmed by 4 bases and 4 bases, with 14 bases remaining between them. CDR1 and CDR2 (germline): SNHLY, FYNNEI. CDR3 in amino acids: CASSGGRGVYNEQFF. The CDR3 DNA follows: TGTGCCAGCAGTGGAGGCAGGGGGGTTTACAATGAGCAGTTCTTC.

The genes are TRBV27 and TRBJ2-1; D might be TRBD1 or TRBD2, each matching 5 bases. This CDR3 has 16 residues. Germline-derived CDR1 and CDR2 are MNHEY and SMNVEV (reference sequence). The V end was cut by 6 bases, the J end by 9 bases, with 24 bases between. CDR3 nucleotide sequence: TGTGCCAGCAGCTTTGGGGCGCCAGAGGGCCTTCTTGAGCAGTTCTTC. This sequence encodes CASSFGAPEGLLEQFF.

The chain has TRBV7-9 and TRBJ1-1, with 7 bases that match TRBD1. The CDR3 runs 15 residues. With 5 bases clipped from V and 11 bases from J, the junction kept 17 bases outside the gene matches. Germline V gene lookup returns CDR1 SEHNR and CDR2 FQNEAQ (reference sequence). The CDR3 nucleotides are TGTGCCAGCAGCCGGGGGACAGCCTCGCCCGCGGGGGCTTTCTTT. Amino acid sequence: CASSRGTASPAGAFF.

This chain joins TRBV7-9 and TRBJ1-4; 7 bases agree with TRBD1. Trimming at V came to 5 bases and at J to 6 bases, leaving 3 bases not matched to a gene. CDR1 and CDR2 from the germline V gene are SEHNR and FQNEAQ (reference sequence). The CDR3 runs to 13 residues. The CDR3 sequence: CASSGGGDEKLFF. In DNA form, the CDR3 reads TGTGCCAGCAGCGGAGGGGGCGATGAAAAACTGTTTTTT.

The V and J genes are TRBV4-3 and TRBJ2-2; D is unclear. Trimming removed 0 bases from V and 1 base from J, with 9 bases in between. The CDR3 runs to 16 residues. From germline, CDR1 is LGHNA and CDR2 YSLEER. CDR3 loop: CASSQEFDLNTGELFF. The CDR3 DNA sequence: TGCGCCAGCAGCCAAGAGTTTGACTTGAACACCGGGGAGCTGTTTTTT.

J is TRBJ2-7 and V is TRBV12-3 or TRBV12-4; D gene uncertain. CDR3 length equals 12 residues. V dropped 6 bases and J dropped 3 bases, with 9 bases sitting between them. CDR3 loop: CASSLSYYEQYF. CDR3 DNA sequence: TGTGCCAGCAGCCTGTCCTACTACGAGCAGTACTTC.

This clonotype was counted at least ten times. CDR3 sequence: CASSLFPGTKYEQFF. In DNA form, the CDR3 reads TGTGCCAGCAGTTTGTTCCCGGGAACGAAGTATGAGCAGTTCTTC. The V call is TRBV12-3 or TRBV12-4, the J call TRBJ2-1; D might be TRBD2 (5 bases). V shed 3 bases and J shed 8 bases, with 17 bases lying between them. The CDR3 has 15 amino acids.

This clonotype was recorded at least ten times. The chain employs TRBV5-6 and TRBJ2-1, with D uncertain. The CDR3 covers 15 residues. V was trimmed by 0 bases and J by 0 bases, leaving 7 bases between them. The V gene's germline CDR1 is SGHDT and CDR2 YYEEEE. CDR3 protein: CASSLGGNSYNEQFF. The CDR3, as DNA: TGTGCCAGCAGCTTGGGTGGGAACTCCTACAATGAGCAGTTCTTC.

This sequence joins TRBV5-1 and TRBJ2-1; D might be TRBD2 (5 bases). CDR3 length equals 15 residues. The germline V and J ends were trimmed by 0 bases and 0 bases, with 7 bases remaining between them. Germline-derived CDR1 and CDR2 are SGHRS and YFSETQ. The CDR3 loop is CASSLEAVSYNEQFF. DNA of the CDR3: TGCGCCAGCAGCTTGGAAGCGGTCTCCTACAATGAGCAGTTCTTC.

In its sample, this clonotype was seen many times. The gene calls are TRBV24-1 and TRBJ2-1, with D possibly TRBD2 on 5 matching bases. V dropped 5 bases and J dropped 7 bases, with 11 bases sitting between them. CDR3 length equals 13 residues. The V gene's germline CDR1 is KGHDR and CDR2 SFDVKD. The CDR3 loop is CATSVGVGNEQFF. CDR3 nucleotides: TGTGCCACCAGTGTCGGGGTGGGGAATGAGCAGTTCTTC.

This clonotype appeared a few times. DNA of the CDR3: TGTGCCACTAGCACCTACAATGAGCAGTTCTTC. It specifies CATSTYNEQFF. This chain uses TRBV12-3 or TRBV12-4 with TRBJ2-1; tentative D call: TRBD2 (5 bases). The CDR3 totals 11 residues. V gave up 10 bases and J gave up 2 bases, with 6 bases separating them.